The T cell receptor delta chain described here comes from a study of γδ T cells in repeated Plasmodium falciparum infection (dated by TCRdb to the early 2020s). Context from the whole study: The natural-infection arm enrolled Malian children exposed to intense seasonal malaria transmission, compared against age and gender matched Australian children. In the study, the shaping of the human gammadelta T cell repertoire by repeated Plasmodium falciparum infection was examined using natural infection in Mali and controlled human malaria infection. Four controlled human malaria infections were administered to about five malaria-naive U.S. adults over about 630 days by bites from P. falciparum NF54-infected Anopheles stephensi mosquitoes. Controlled-infection subjects were sampled at baseline, immediately before selected infections, and 21 days after each infection. Malian gammadelta TCR repertoires were analysed cross-sectionally during no-transmission periods and were analysed longitudinally across acute febrile malaria episodes.

The full study reports these points: Generalizability was limited because the Malian cohort was drawn from a small rural village of predominantly one ethnic group. In Vdelta2-negative gammadelta TCR repertoires, which were largely Vdelta1+, repeated controlled infections appeared to drive waves of new clonotype selection. Because the controlled-infection cohort was small, analysis of inter-individual variability in gammadelta T cell responses was limited. Compared with the repertoires of Australian children, the Vdelta2-negative gammadelta TCR repertoires of Malian children appeared more clonally expanded, less diverse and less shared. Vgamma9/Vdelta2+ TCR repertoires kept a highly stable polyclonal repertoire across time and infection, and many TCRgamma sequences overlapped between individuals.

The germline V gene gives CDR1 as TSWWSYY and CDR2 as QGS. Inclusive of the bounding cysteine and phenylalanine, the CDR3 is 21 residues long. Of all the DNA, just the CDR3 is kept, 63 bases in frame from base 1. For bulk TCR repertoire analysis, Vgamma9/Vdelta2+ and Vdelta2-negative gammadelta T cell populations were isolated by flow sorting from peripheral blood mononuclear cells. The sample holds a few counts of this clone. Its antigen specificity is not known. A much more abundant neighbour one base away suggests this may be a read error. Library generation was performed with multiplex PCR. For sequencing, an Illumina MiSeq was employed. Each sorted gammadelta T cell sample was sequenced for both the TCR gamma (TRG) and TCR delta (TRD) chains. For the original study's pipeline: Clonotype tree plots, accumulated frequency of the top 20 clonotypes, diversity index (DI) and D75 metrics were included in the repertoire analyses. With CATT, TCRdb called clones again from the public reads; duplicate DNA rows were later joined. Here the V and J calls rest on TCRdb's processing, not on the authors' analysis. This sample holds roughly 90,000 delta-chain clones; 0.9% to 1% were observed only once. Nearly 10% of the sample is taken by the ten largest.

This TCR was recovered from a pool of human donors (malaria-infected and uninfected, not separated). The specimen sequenced was gamma-delta T cells from blood. Recombination joined TRDV1 with TRDJ1, and 10 junctional nucleotides match TRDD3. The sequenced DNA: TGTGCTCTTGGGGAAGGGTTCCTACGCAACTGGGGGATCCGTCTAACCGATAAACTCACCTTT. Its protein product is CALGEGFLRNWGIRLTDKLTF.